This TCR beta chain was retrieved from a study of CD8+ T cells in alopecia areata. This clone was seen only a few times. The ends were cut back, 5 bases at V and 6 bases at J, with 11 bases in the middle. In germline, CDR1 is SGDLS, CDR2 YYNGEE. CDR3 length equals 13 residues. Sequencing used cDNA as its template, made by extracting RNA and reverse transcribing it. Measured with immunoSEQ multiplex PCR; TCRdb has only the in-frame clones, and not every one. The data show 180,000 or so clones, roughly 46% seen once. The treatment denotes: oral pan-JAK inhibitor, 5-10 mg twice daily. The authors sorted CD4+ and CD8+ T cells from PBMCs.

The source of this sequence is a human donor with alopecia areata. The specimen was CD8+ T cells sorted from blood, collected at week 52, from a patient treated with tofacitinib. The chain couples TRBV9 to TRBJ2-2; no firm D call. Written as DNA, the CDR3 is TGTGCCAGCAGTGCTAGGGTGGCCGGGGAGCTGTTTTTT. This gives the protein CASSARVAGELFF.